Presented here are 19 T cell receptor beta chains from one specimen sequenced in a study of blood T cell repertoires in COVID-19. Repertoires were generated with immunoSEQ multiplex PCR, while TCRdb's copy carries only in-frame clones and drops some. The table records 160,000 or so clones, 88% of them present only once. Material for sequencing was PBMCs or T cells enriched from blood (not recorded which). The receptors come from a woman aged 45-60 years who had recovered from COVID-19.

The rearrangement joins TRBV18 to TRBJ2-3; tentatively, D is TRBD2 (5 bases). This CDR3 is built from 14 residues. The V end was cut by 5 bases, the J end by 4 bases, with 13 bases between. Germline V gene sequence: CDR1 KGHSH, CDR2 LQKENI. The CDR3 loop is CASSYGVSADTQYF. The CDR3 region has the DNA TGTGCCAGCTCATACGGGGTGAGCGCAGATACGCAGTATTTT.

The genes are TRBV7-8 and TRBJ1-6; D unclear. Germline V gene sequence: CDR1 SGHVS, CDR2 FQNEAQ. V lost 5 bases to trimming and J lost 0 bases, with 5 bases between them. The CDR3 is 14 residues long. CDR3 loop: CASSPSSYNSPLHF. CDR3 DNA sequence: TGTGCCAGCAGCCCCAGCTCCTATAATTCACCCCTCCACTTT.

The J gene is TRBJ1-1, the V gene TRBV13; 7 bases map to TRBD1. CDR1 and CDR2 (germline): PRHDT, FYEKMQ (reference sequence). J gave up 7 bases and V 5 bases, and 4 bases lay outside the gene matches. The CDR3 is 12 amino acids. The CDR3 sequence: CASSIGQVEAFF. DNA of the CDR3: TGTGCCAGCAGCATCGGACAGGTTGAAGCTTTCTTT.

CDR3 nucleotides: TGTGCCAGCAGTTATACTAGCGGGGGGAACAATGAGCAGTTCTTC. This gives the protein CASSYTSGGNNEQFF. The chain couples TRBV6-5 to TRBJ2-1; 12 nucleotides line up with TRBD2. The J segment lost 5 bases and the V segment lost 3 bases, leaving 2 bases of the junction unmatched. Germline V lookup: CDR1 MNHEY, CDR2 SVGAGI. CDR3 length: 15 residues.

This clone occurred a few times. V and J are TRBV19 and TRBJ1-1; 11 nucleotides align to TRBD1. CDR3 length: 16 amino acids. Per the germline V gene, CDR1 is LNHDA and CDR2 is SQIVND (reference sequence). Trimming took 6 bases from V and 0 from J; bases not matched to a gene: 6. DNA of the CDR3: TGTGCCAGTAGACCGGACAGGGGGCCCATGAACACTGAAGCTTTCTTT. It codes for CASRPDRGPMNTEAFF.

The V call is TRBV30, the J call TRBJ1-6; D unclear. Germline CDR1 reads GTSNPN; CDR2 reads SVGIG (reference sequence). This CDR3 is built from 13 residues. This CDR3 reads CAWASSYNSPLHF. The CDR3, as DNA: TGTGCTTGGGCGAGCTCCTATAATTCACCCCTCCACTTT.

This clone has a single count. The sample has other DNA sequences that encode this CDR3 too. This chain's CDR3 is CASSYSTATEAFF. CDR3 DNA sequence: TGTGCCAGCAGTTACAGTACTGCCACTGAAGCTTTCTTT. V and J are TRBV6-5 and TRBJ1-1; D remains unclear. The CDR3 has 13 residues. CDR1 and CDR2 from the germline V gene are MNHEY and SVGAGI. Between the trimmed V and J ends, which lost 2 bases and 4 bases, there was a span of 8 bases.

V and J are TRBV2 and TRBJ2-3; 15 bases match TRBD2. V lost 6 bases to trimming and J lost 0 bases; unmatched junction nucleotides: 7. This CDR3 region has 18 residues. Germline CDR1 and CDR2: SNHLY and FYNNEI. As DNA, the CDR3 is TGTGCCAGCAGCTACGGACTAGCGGGGGGGGATAGCACAGATACGCAGTATTTT. This gives the protein CASSYGLAGGDSTDTQYF.

J is TRBJ1-1 and V is TRBV5-4, with 9 bases matching TRBD1. The germline V gene has CDR1 SGHNT and CDR2 YYREEE (reference sequence). Trimming cost V 3 bases and J 1 base; bases outside gene matches: 4. The CDR3 runs to 15 residues. The CDR3 spells CASSSRTGANTEAFF. The CDR3 region has the DNA TGTGCCAGCAGCTCCCGGACAGGGGCGAACACTGAAGCTTTCTTT.

This rearrangement joins TRBV10-2 to TRBJ2-1, with 7 bases lining up with TRBD1. The V and J ends lost 7 bases and 7 bases, in that order; junction bases with no gene match: 4. The CDR3 totals 12 residues. Germline assignment: CDR1 WSHSY and CDR2 SAAADI. The CDR3 nucleotides read TGCGCCAGCATGGGACAGAGGAATGAGCAGTTCTTC. Translation: CASMGQRNEQFF.

V usage is TRBV4-2 and J usage is TRBJ2-5; D is possibly TRBD2 (5 bases). This CDR3 spans 14 amino acids. V was pared by 0 bases and J by 5 bases, with 10 bases between. Germline lookup yields CDR1 LGHNA and CDR2 YNFKEQ. The CDR3, as DNA: TGTGCCAGCAGCCAAGATAACGAGCGGGAGACCCAGTACTTC. Amino acids: CASSQDNERETQYF.

The J gene is TRBJ1-2, the V gene TRBV7-2; the match to TRBD1 covers 8 bases. The CDR3 length is 15 residues. Germline-derived CDR1 and CDR2 are SGHTA and FQGNSA. Trimming cost V 3 bases and J 8 bases; bases outside gene matches: 11. The CDR3, as DNA: TGTGCCAGCAGCTTTTGGACAGGGACCGCTAGCGGCTACACCTTC. Translated: CASSFWTGTASGYTF. The whole variable domain, filled in from reference TRBV7-2 and TRBJ1-2, reads GAGVSQSPSNKVTEKGKDVELRCDPISGHTALYWYRQSLGQGLEFLIYFQGNSAPDKSGLPSDRFSAERTGGSVSTLTIQRTQQEDSAVYLCASSFWTGTASGYTFGSGTRLTVV.

Here the CDR3 DNA reads TGTGCCAGCAGCCAAGGACTAGCGGGCCCGTACGAGCAGTACTTC. Translation gives CASSQGLAGPYEQYF. The chain combines TRBV5-4 with TRBJ2-7, with 11 bases that match TRBD2. There are 15 residues in the CDR3. The germline V gene encodes CDR1 SGHNT and CDR2 YYREEE (reference sequence). V lost 4 bases to trimming and J lost 4 bases; unmatched junction nucleotides: 7.

The chain carries TRBV15 and TRBJ2-7, with TRBD1 matching over 9 bases. V shed 1 base and J 2 bases; nucleotides not matched to a gene: 9. The germline CDR1 and CDR2 sequences are LNHNV and YYDKDF (reference sequence). This CDR3 spans 17 amino acids. The CDR3 sequence: CATSRVWGQGVPYEQYF. CDR3 DNA sequence: TGTGCCACCAGCAGAGTTTGGGGACAGGGAGTGCCCTACGAGCAGTACTTC.

The chain links TRBV23-1 to TRBJ2-7; D ambiguous. TRBV23-1 is an ORF for which the function is uncertain. This CDR3 contains 11 residues. The ends were cut back, 4 bases at V and 3 bases at J, with 4 bases in the middle. The CDR3 nucleotides are TGCGCCAGCAGTCCCATCTACGAGCAGTACTTC. Protein sequence: CASSPIYEQYF.

The chain is built from TRBV7-2 and TRBJ2-1; 9 bases fit TRBD2. Germline V lookup: CDR1 SGHTA, CDR2 FQGNSA. The CDR3 extends over 15 amino acids. V lost 6 bases, J lost 6 bases, and 9 bases stayed unmatched. The DNA for the CDR3 is TGTGCCAGCAGTTTAAGCACAGCGGGGGGCAATGAGCAGTTCTTC. This gives the protein CASSLSTAGGNEQFF. The whole variable domain, remainder taken from reference TRBV7-2 and TRBJ2-1, is GAGVSQSPSNKVTEKGKDVELRCDPISGHTALYWYRQSLGQGLEFLIYFQGNSAPDKSGLPSDRFSAERTGGSVSTLTIQRTQQEDSAVYLCASSLSTAGGNEQFFGPGTRLTVL.

The J gene is TRBJ2-3, the V gene TRBV5-4, with 7 bases aligning to TRBD2. J gave up 9 bases and V 1 base, and 2 bases lay outside the gene matches. The CDR3 length is 12 residues. CDR1 and CDR2 from the germline V gene are SGHNT and YYREEE (reference sequence). CDR3 in DNA: TGTGCCAGCAGCTTGAGGGGAGGGACGCAGTATTTT. It translates to CASSLRGGTQYF. Full variable domain (remainder filled in from reference TRBV5-4 and TRBJ2-3): ETGVTQSPTHLIKTRGQQVTLRCSSQSGHNTVSWYQQALGQGPQFIFQYYREEENGRGNFPPRFSGLQFPNYSSELNVNALELDDSALYLCASSLRGGTQYFGPGTRLTVL.

The J gene is TRBJ2-7, the V gene TRBV6-5; D is undetermined. The V gene lost 5 bases and the J gene lost 6 bases, with 14 bases spanning the gap. This CDR3 is 13 amino acids long. CDR1 is MNHEY, CDR2 SVGAGI, per germline. The CDR3 DNA reads as TGTGCCAGCAGTAACCCACGACTCTCCGAGCAGTACTTC. Amino acid sequence: CASSNPRLSEQYF.

The chain has TRBV7-6 and TRBJ1-3, with D possibly TRBD1 on 6 matching bases. V dropped 7 bases and J dropped 0 bases, with 16 bases sitting between them. There are 16 residues in the CDR3. Per the germline V gene, CDR1 is SGHVS and CDR2 is FNYEAQ. CDR3 nucleotide sequence: TGTGCCAGCACAAGGGGGAGGGTGAGCTCTGGAAACACCATATATTTT. Translated: CASTRGRVSSGNTIYF.